The following is a T cell receptor beta chain sequence with its context. Its antigen is as yet unknown. This entry is derived from a study of cytomegalovirus exposure and HLA in healthy donors. Germline V gene data show CDR1 as LNHDA and CDR2 as SQIVND (reference sequence). The CDR3 consists of 15 residues. V trimming: 5 bases; J trimming: 5 bases; junction bases outside the gene matches: 6. Here immunoSEQ multiplex PCR was the method, and the copy in TCRdb shows in-frame clones only, minus some. The data contain 250,000 to 300,000 clones, nearly 90% of them seen just once; the ten biggest clones take up 0.37%. Study-wide results and limits: Specific recognition of CMV antigens was confirmed in vitro for a few chains (all CMV-associated). It was found in a later analysis that first-cohort TCR clusters tended to co-occur in the 90 to 150 validation repertoires.

The sample taken for sequencing was PBMCs. The receptor was isolated from a woman aged 18-35 years in good health and CMV-seronegative. The gene calls are TRBV19 and TRBJ1-4, with 9 bases aligning to TRBD1. Here the CDR3 reads CASSLTGGSNEKLFF. The CDR3 region has the DNA TGTGCCAGTAGTTTAACAGGGGGCTCGAATGAAAAACTGTTTTTT.